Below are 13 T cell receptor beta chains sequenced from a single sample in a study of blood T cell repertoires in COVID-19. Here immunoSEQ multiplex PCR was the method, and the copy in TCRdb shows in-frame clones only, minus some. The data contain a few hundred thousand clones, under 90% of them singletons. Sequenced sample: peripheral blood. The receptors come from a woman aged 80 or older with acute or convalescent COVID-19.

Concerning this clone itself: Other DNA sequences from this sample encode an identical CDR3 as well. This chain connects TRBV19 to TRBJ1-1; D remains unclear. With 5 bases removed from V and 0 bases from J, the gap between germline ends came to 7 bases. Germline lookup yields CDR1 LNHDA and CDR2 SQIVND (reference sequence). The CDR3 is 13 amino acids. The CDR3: CASSATVNTEAFF. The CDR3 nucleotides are TGTGCCAGTAGTGCTACAGTGAACACTGAAGCTTTCTTT.

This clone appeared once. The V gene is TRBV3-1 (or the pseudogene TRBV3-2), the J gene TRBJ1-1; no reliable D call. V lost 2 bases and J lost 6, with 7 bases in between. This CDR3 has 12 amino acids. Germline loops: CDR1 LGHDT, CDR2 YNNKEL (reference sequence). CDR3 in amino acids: CASSQRESEAFF. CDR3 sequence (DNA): TGTGCCAGCAGCCAAAGGGAGTCTGAAGCTTTCTTT.

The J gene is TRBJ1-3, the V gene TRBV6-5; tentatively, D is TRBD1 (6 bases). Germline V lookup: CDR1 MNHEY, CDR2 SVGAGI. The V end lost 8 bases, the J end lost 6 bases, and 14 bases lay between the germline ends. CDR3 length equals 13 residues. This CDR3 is CASSSTGSNTIYF. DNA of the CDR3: TGTGCCAGCTCCTCGACAGGTTCAAACACCATATATTTT.

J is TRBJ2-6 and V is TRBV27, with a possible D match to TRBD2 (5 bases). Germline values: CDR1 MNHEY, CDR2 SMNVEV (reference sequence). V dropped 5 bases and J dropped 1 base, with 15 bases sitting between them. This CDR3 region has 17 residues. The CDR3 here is CASSPSWGVSGANVLTF. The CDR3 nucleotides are TGTGCCAGCAGTCCCTCGTGGGGAGTGTCTGGGGCCAACGTCCTGACTTTC.

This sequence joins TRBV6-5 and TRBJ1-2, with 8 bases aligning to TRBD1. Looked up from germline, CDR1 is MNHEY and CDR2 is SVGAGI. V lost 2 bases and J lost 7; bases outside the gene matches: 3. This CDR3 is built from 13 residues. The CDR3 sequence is CASSYQGAGGYTF. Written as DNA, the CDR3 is TGTGCCAGCAGTTACCAGGGGGCCGGTGGCTACACCTTC.

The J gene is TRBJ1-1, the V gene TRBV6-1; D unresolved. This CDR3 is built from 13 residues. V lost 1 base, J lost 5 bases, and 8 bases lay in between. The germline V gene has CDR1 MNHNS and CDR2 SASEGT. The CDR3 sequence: CASSEDGRTEAFF. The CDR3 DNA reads TGTGCCAGCAGTGAAGATGGTCGGACTGAAGCTTTCTTT.

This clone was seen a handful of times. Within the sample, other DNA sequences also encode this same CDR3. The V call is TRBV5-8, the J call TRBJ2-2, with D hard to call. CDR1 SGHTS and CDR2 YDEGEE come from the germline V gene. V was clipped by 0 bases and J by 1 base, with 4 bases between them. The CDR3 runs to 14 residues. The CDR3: CASSLGGNTGELFF. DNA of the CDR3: TGTGCCAGCAGCTTGGGCGGGAACACCGGGGAGCTGTTTTTT. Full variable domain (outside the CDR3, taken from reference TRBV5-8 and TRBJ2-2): EAGVTQSPTHLIKTRGQQATLRCSPISGHTSVYWYQQALGLGLQFLLWYDEGEERNRGNFPPRFSGRQFPNYSSELNVNALELEDSALYLCASSLGGNTGELFFGEGSRLTVL.

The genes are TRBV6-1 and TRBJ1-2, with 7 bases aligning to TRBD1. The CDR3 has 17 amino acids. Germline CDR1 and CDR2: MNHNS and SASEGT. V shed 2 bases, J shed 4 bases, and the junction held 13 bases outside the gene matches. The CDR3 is CASSESGAHRGLYGYTF. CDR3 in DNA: TGTGCCAGCAGTGAATCGGGGGCCCACAGGGGCCTCTATGGCTACACCTTC.

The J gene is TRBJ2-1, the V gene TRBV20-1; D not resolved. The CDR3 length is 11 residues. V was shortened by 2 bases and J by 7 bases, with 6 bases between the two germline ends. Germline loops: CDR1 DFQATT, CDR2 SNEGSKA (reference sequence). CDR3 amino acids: CSARYINEQFF. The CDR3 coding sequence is TGCAGTGCTAGATATATTAATGAGCAGTTCTTC.

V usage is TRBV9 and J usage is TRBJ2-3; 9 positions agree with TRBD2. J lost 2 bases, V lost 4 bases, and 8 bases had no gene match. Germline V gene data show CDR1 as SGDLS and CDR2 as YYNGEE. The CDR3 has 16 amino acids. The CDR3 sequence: CASSPATSGYTDTQYF. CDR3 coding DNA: TGTGCCAGCAGCCCGGCCACTAGCGGGTACACAGATACGCAGTATTTT.

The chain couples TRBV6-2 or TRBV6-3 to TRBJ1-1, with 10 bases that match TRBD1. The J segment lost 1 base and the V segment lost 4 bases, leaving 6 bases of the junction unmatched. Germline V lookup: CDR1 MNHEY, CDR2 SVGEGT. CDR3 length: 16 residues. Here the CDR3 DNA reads TGTGCCAGCAGTTTCCAGGGACAGGGGACGAACACTGAAGCTTTCTTT. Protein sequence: CASSFQGQGTNTEAFF.

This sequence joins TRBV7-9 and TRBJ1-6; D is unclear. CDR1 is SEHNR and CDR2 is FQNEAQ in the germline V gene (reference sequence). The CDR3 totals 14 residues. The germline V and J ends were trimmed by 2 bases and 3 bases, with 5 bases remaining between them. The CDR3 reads CASSLPVYNSPLHF. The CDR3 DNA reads TGTGCCAGCAGCTTACCAGTCTATAATTCACCCCTCCACTTT.

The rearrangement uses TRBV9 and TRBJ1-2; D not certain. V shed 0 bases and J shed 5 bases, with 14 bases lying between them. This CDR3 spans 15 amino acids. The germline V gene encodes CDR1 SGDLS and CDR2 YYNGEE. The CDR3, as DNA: TGTGCCAGCAGCGTAGAGAAAGAGGTTAGGTATGGCTACACCTTC. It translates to CASSVEKEVRYGYTF.